This T cell receptor beta chain was found in a study of regulatory T cells in long-lasting Graves disease. Note on this clonotype: Its antigen is unidentified.

Libraries of TCR beta came from iRepertoire HTBI primers plus Arm-PCR of CDR3 regions. From the multiplex PCR reads, TCRdb called clonotypes with MiXCR, one entry per CDR3 protein. The sample contains 700,000 or so distinct CDR3 sequences, approximately 31% of which appear only once. Germline assignment: CDR1 WSHSY and CDR2 SAAADI. The CDR3 has 14 residues. Findings of the study overall: The study found lower TCR diversity in persistent Graves' patients than in newly diagnosed ones.

Time point reported: persistent/refractory GD, antithyroid drugs over 5 years with positive TRAb. PBMC RNA was the source of the TCR library. The chain has TRBV10-2 and TRBJ2-5; 12 bases agree with TRBD2. The J call may be incorrect, as the DNA end agrees better with TRBJ2-1. The specimen was peripheral blood mononuclear cells (PBMCs), collected when the disease was refractory, from a patient treated with antithyroid drugs. This TCR came from a female donor with Graves disease. CDR3 DNA: TGCGCCAGCTCCGGGACTAGCGGGCCTAATGAGCAGTTCTTC. Translation: CASSGTSGPNEQFF.